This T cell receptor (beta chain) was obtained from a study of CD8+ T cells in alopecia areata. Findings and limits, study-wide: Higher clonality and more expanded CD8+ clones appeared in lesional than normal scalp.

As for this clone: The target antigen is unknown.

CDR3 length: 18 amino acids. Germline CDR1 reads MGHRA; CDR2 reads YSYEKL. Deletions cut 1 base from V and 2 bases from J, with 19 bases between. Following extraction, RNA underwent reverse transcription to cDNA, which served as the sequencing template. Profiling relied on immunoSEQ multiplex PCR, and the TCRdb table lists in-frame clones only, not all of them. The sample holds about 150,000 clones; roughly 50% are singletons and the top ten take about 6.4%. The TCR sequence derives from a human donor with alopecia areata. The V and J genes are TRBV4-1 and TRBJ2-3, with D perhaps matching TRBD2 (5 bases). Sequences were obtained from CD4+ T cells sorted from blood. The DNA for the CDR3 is TGCGCCAGCAGCCAAGTTCCCCGAGAGCGGTCGCCCACAGATACGCAGTATTTT. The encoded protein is CASSQVPRERSPTDTQYF.